The rows below give T cell receptor beta chains drawn from one sample of a study of control samples from healthy donors and cancer patients. Clones were sequenced by immunoSEQ multiplex PCR, and TCRdb holds only the in-frame ones, with some missing. Among around 53,000 clones listed, about nine tenths were seen once. The specimen sequenced was PBMCs. Source of these receptors: a man in his 60s with head and neck cancer. The conserved cysteine and the conserved F or W are not part of the CDR3 here. Fields, in order: CDR3 length, V gene, CDR3 protein.

13	TRBV10-2	ASSGGRRQRNTIY
13	TRBV19	ASRARASSTDTQY
14	TRBV7-9	ASSLGTAGGTDTQY
12	TRBV6-5	ASSQWTGNYGYT
13	TRBV4-1	ASSQDRSGGTEAF
12	TRBV28	ASSPPLGVVPQH
11	TRBV3-1/TRBV3-2	ASSDSYNQPQH
11	TRBV11-2	ASTIPGGETQY
10	TRBV7-2	ASGEGTYGYT
13	TRBV4-1	ASSQDKGINEKLF
11	TRBV7-3	ASSHPQSDEQF
13	TRBV2	ASSEATTVNYGYT
13	TRBV5-6	ASSLRGPVVGELF
14	TRBV5-1	ASSLEGGAGTDTQY
15	TRBV28	ASTTLRLAESWNTQY
11	TRBV12-3/TRBV12-4	ASSLVLAREQY
11	TRBV6-5	ASSYRGRYGYT
10	TRBV28	ASSGVTGELF
13	TRBV5-5	ASSLNPAGVYEQY
13	TRBV27	ASSGQGAGDYGYT
14	TRBV27	ASRTTLAGVRETQY
15	TRBV5-5	ASSLGQGRVMNTEAF
17	TRBV4-3	ASSQDLIVRRVSNEKLF
13	TRBV29-1	SVDIAGMGSYEQY
12	TRBV5-4	ASSLVQGKDTQY
14	TRBV3-1/TRBV3-2	ASTRNPTGGMETQY
13	TRBV7-2	ASSLAVGQGNIQY
10	TRBV12-3/TRBV12-4	ASSFRNQPQH
11	TRBV7-2	ASSFFGANVLT
16	TRBV6-2/TRBV6-3	ASSYFGAGVAGANVLT
11	TRBV19	ASSGQGRDTQY
15	TRBV5-1	ASSLATAGSSTDTQY
11	TRBV7-9	ASSPGHLYEQY
11	TRBV5-1	ASSSTSNSPLH
11	TRBV6-2/TRBV6-3	ASSTGTVYGYT
13	TRBV7-2	ASSFDRVGQETQY
8	TRBV6-5	ASSKPEQF
11	TRBV5-6	ASSNVADNEQF
13	TRBV2	ASLRDRGGADTQY
13	TRBV6-6	ASSYGGTARYEQY
12	TRBV7-8	ASSLASQKETQY
11	TRBV15	ATSRDFQGTNY
13	TRBV6-1	ASSEPGIGTGELF
14	TRBV5-5	ASSPGVGRGTDTQY
11	TRBV7-2	ASSSRAGQTQY
14	TRBV11-2	ASSLRGAGVTGELF
12	TRBV19	ASSPRDSNQPQH
13	TRBV2	ASSEARVNRYEQY
13	TRBV7-9	ASSGRTGPSEKLF
11	TRBV27	ASKPWGAKEQY
13	TRBV5-1	ASSRGQGRQETQY